This TCR beta chain was recorded in a study of blood T cell repertoires in COVID-19. As for the study in general: Both acute and convalescent COVID-19 samples were obtained from the United States, Italy and Spain. T cells, B-cell-depleted T cells, or PBMCs provided the cDNA or gDNA that served as material.

Assay: immunoSEQ multiplex PCR; the TCRdb copy retains only in-frame clones and omits some. This table has 130,000 to 150,000 clones, roughly 85% appearing once. Input material: peripheral blood. The TCR comes from a man in his 60s with acute or convalescent COVID-19.

The CDR3 nucleotides read TGTGCCTGGAGTTCAGGGGAGACCCAGTACTTC. Encoded protein: CAWSSGETQYF. J is TRBJ2-5 and V is TRBV30, with D maybe TRBD1 (5 bases). Trimming took 2 bases from V and 5 from J, leaving 6 bases between them. CDR1 and CDR2 (germline): GTSNPN, SVGIG (reference sequence). The CDR3 loop spans 11 amino acids.